These T cell receptor beta chains were read from a single sample in a study of T-cell reconstitution after alpha-beta-depleted transplantation in children. MiXCR was run by TCRdb on the PCR reads, yielding one entry per CDR3 protein. The sample contains under 750,000 distinct CDR3 sequences, more than 20% of which appear only once. The sample consisted of PBMCs, mostly from graft donor cells, taken 360 days after TCRalphabeta/CD19-depleted stem cell transplant. Receptor source: a boy under two years old who had a stem cell transplant for acute myeloid leukemia, so the T cells may come from the graft donor. The CDR3 runs from the conserved cysteine through the conserved F or W. The order of the fields is J gene, V gene, CDR3 protein.

j_gene: TRBJ1-1; v_gene: TRBV20-1; CDR3aa: CSARDLLPLDRGKPEAFF
j_gene: TRBJ2-1; v_gene: TRBV25-1; CDR3aa: CASSGWRGRNEQFF
j_gene: TRBJ2-3; v_gene: TRBV14; CDR3aa: CASSQEPGSTDTQYF
j_gene: TRBJ2-5; v_gene: TRBV11-2; CDR3aa: CASSLDRQQETQYF
j_gene: TRBJ2-5; v_gene: TRBV29-1; CDR3aa: CSVWGQGTQETQYF
j_gene: TRBJ1-4; v_gene: TRBV6-5; CDR3aa: CASSYSGTLRSEKLFF
j_gene: TRBJ2-3; v_gene: TRBV20-1; CDR3aa: CSAPHWQGSTDTQYF
j_gene: TRBJ2-5; v_gene: TRBV7-8; CDR3aa: CASSLVLADYQETQYF
j_gene: TRBJ2-6; v_gene: TRBV12-3/TRBV12-4; CDR3aa: CASSLAGTSGVSGANVLTF
j_gene: TRBJ2-5; v_gene: TRBV20-1; CDR3aa: CSAVGHFKETQYF
j_gene: TRBJ1-2; v_gene: TRBV20-1; CDR3aa: CSASVGANYGYTF
j_gene: TRBJ2-7; v_gene: TRBV29-1; CDR3aa: CSVEVQTSGPPYEQYF
j_gene: TRBJ2-5; v_gene: TRBV11-2; CDR3aa: CASSFGSGETQYF
j_gene: TRBJ2-1; v_gene: TRBV5-1; CDR3aa: CASSLTVFPYNEQFF
j_gene: TRBJ1-1; v_gene: TRBV10-3; CDR3aa: CAISGEEGTDGGFF
j_gene: TRBJ1-5; v_gene: TRBV6-2/TRBV6-3; CDR3aa: CASSPTGTGPKYSNQPQHF
j_gene: TRBJ1-5; v_gene: TRBV29-1; CDR3aa: CSCQDRPNQPQHF
j_gene: TRBJ1-2; v_gene: TRBV6-1; CDR3aa: CANPGAGSGNYGYTF
j_gene: TRBJ2-2; v_gene: TRBV28; CDR3aa: CASSLWQANTGELFF
j_gene: TRBJ2-3; v_gene: TRBV15; CDR3aa: CATSRVTAPTDTQYF
j_gene: TRBJ2-1; v_gene: TRBV5-6; CDR3aa: CASSHRTFTNEQFF
j_gene: TRBJ1-2; v_gene: TRBV7-2; CDR3aa: CASSLELGQSNYGYTF
j_gene: TRBJ2-4; v_gene: TRBV28; CDR3aa: CASSSPDGTQNIQYF
j_gene: TRBJ2-1; v_gene: TRBV29-1; CDR3aa: CSVEGTSGGWYNEQFF
j_gene: TRBJ2-1; v_gene: TRBV12-3/TRBV12-4; CDR3aa: CASSFGTGENEQFF
j_gene: TRBJ2-1; v_gene: TRBV2; CDR3aa: CASSEIGNRGQAAYNEQFF
j_gene: TRBJ2-3; v_gene: TRBV20-1; CDR3aa: CSARGWGVADTQYF
j_gene: TRBJ2-7; v_gene: TRBV19; CDR3aa: CASSPGQGVLYEQYF
j_gene: TRBJ1-1; v_gene: TRBV29-1; CDR3aa: CSVVGGRTEAFF
j_gene: TRBJ2-1; v_gene: TRBV5-1; CDR3aa: CASRPGQGEDEQFF
j_gene: TRBJ1-1; v_gene: TRBV20-1; CDR3aa: CSGGSSASYRTEAFF
j_gene: TRBJ2-5; v_gene: TRBV15; CDR3aa: CATSHQETQYF
j_gene: TRBJ2-3; v_gene: TRBV20-1; CDR3aa: CSVLRDRGLVTDTQYF
j_gene: TRBJ2-3; v_gene: TRBV5-1; CDR3aa: CASSILLAGGQYF
j_gene: TRBJ2-1; v_gene: TRBV6-5; CDR3aa: CASSYLPGQGNEQFF
j_gene: TRBJ2-7; v_gene: TRBV5-1; CDR3aa: CASTSPGAPYEQYF
j_gene: TRBJ2-2; v_gene: TRBV5-1; CDR3aa: CASSFGPLQGINTGELFF
j_gene: TRBJ2-1; v_gene: TRBV2; CDR3aa: CASSEFGTGGDEQFF
j_gene: TRBJ1-6; v_gene: TRBV6-1; CDR3aa: CASRVDRFERGSPLHF
j_gene: TRBJ2-5; v_gene: TRBV20-1; CDR3aa: CSASRGTQETQYF
j_gene: TRBJ1-1; v_gene: TRBV21-1; CDR3aa: CASSEFRQAQNTEAFF
j_gene: TRBJ1-2; v_gene: TRBV6-5; CDR3aa: CASSYSFQGNYGYTF
j_gene: TRBJ2-7; v_gene: TRBV5-1; CDR3aa: CASSLVPGASDEQYF
j_gene: TRBJ2-3; v_gene: TRBV5-1; CDR3aa: CASSSGVSDTQYF
j_gene: TRBJ2-3; v_gene: TRBV28; CDR3aa: CASSLLRGGRDTQYF
j_gene: TRBJ2-5; v_gene: TRBV2; CDR3aa: CASCGHQETQYF
j_gene: TRBJ2-7; v_gene: TRBV20-1; CDR3aa: CSARAGGVGDYEQYF
j_gene: TRBJ2-2; v_gene: TRBV7-8; CDR3aa: CASSLSARQGAPGELFF
j_gene: TRBJ2-1; v_gene: TRBV4-1; CDR3aa: CASSQDPGQEPSNEQFF
j_gene: TRBJ2-2; v_gene: TRBV10-3; CDR3aa: CAIRPATGELFF
j_gene: TRBJ1-1; v_gene: TRBV20-1; CDR3aa: CSARVLEGSNTEAFF
j_gene: TRBJ1-5; v_gene: TRBV5-1; CDR3aa: CASSLWTGLGAQHF
j_gene: TRBJ2-3; v_gene: TRBV20-1; CDR3aa: CSGQTGVNTDTQYF
j_gene: TRBJ2-3; v_gene: TRBV27; CDR3aa: CASSLQGPTDTQYF
j_gene: TRBJ2-2; v_gene: TRBV7-3; CDR3aa: CASSLNQGIHTGELFF
j_gene: TRBJ2-1; v_gene: TRBV4-3; CDR3aa: CASSQGQTAKNYNEQFF
j_gene: TRBJ1-3; v_gene: TRBV10-3; CDR3aa: CAISQQGSSGNTIYF
j_gene: TRBJ2-2; v_gene: TRBV29-1; CDR3aa: CSVVGGTTGELFF
j_gene: TRBJ2-5; v_gene: TRBV5-5; CDR3aa: CASSLVRQNQETQYF
j_gene: TRBJ2-2; v_gene: TRBV20-1; CDR3aa: CSARFTNTGELFF